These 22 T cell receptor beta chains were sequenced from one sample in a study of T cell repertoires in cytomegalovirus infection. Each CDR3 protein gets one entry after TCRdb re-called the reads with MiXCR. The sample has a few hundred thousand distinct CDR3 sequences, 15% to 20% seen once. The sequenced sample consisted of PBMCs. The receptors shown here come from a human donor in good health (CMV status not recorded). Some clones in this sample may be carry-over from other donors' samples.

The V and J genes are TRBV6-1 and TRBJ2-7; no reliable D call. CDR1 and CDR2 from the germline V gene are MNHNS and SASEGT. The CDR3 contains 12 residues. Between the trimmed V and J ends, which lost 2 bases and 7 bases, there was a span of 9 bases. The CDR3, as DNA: TGTGCCAGCAGTGAATGGCTCGGGGAGCAGTACTTC. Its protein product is CASSEWLGEQYF.

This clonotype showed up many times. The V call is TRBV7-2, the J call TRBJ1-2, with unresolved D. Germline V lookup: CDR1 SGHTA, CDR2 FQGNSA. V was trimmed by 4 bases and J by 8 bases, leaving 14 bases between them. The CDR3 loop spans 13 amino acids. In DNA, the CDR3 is TGTGCCAGCAGCTCACTGAACCTGTGGGGCTACACCTTC. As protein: CASSSLNLWGYTF.

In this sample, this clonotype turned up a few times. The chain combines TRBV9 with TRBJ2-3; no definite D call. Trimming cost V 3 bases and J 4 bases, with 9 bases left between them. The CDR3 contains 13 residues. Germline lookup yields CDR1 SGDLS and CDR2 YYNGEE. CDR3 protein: CASSARTSDTQYF. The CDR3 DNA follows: TGTGCCAGCAGCGCCCGGACCTCAGATACGCAGTATTTT. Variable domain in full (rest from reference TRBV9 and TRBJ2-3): DSGVTQTPKHLITATGQRVTLRCSPRSGDLSVYWYQQSLDQGLQFLIQYYNGEERAKGNILERFSAQQFPDLHSELNLSSLELGDSALYFCASSARTSDTQYFGPGTRLTVL.

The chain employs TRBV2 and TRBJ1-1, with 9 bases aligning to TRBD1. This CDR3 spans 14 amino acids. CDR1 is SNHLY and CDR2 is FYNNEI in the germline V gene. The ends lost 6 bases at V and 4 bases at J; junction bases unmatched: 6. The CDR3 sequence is CASRGYRGRTEAFF. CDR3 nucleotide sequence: TGTGCCAGCAGAGGTTACAGGGGGCGCACTGAAGCTTTCTTT.

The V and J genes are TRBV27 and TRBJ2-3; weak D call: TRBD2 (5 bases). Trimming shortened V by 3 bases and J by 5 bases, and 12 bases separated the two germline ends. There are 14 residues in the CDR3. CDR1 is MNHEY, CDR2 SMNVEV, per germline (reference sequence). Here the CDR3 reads CASSFGVPRDTQYF. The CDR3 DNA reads TGTGCCAGCAGTTTCGGGGTTCCCCGAGATACGCAGTATTTT.

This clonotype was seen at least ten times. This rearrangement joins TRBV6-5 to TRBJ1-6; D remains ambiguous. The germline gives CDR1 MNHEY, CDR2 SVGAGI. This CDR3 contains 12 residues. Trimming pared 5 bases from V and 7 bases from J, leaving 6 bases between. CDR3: CASSSWNSPLHF. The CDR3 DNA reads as TGTGCCAGCAGTAGTTGGAATTCACCCCTCCACTTT.

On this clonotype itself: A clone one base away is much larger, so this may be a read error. The CDR3 spells CANRNNNSPLHF. DNA of the CDR3: TGTGCCAACAGAAACAACAATTCACCCCTCCACTTT. This sequence joins TRBV6-6 and TRBJ1-6, with unresolved D. Germline-derived CDR1 and CDR2 are MNHNY and SVGAGI (reference sequence). V was clipped by 10 bases and J by 7 bases, with 11 bases between them. CDR3 size: 12 residues.

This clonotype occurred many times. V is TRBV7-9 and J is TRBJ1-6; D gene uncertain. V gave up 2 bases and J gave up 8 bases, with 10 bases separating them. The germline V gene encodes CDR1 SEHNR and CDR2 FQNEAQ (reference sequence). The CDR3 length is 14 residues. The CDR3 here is CASSLLRDDSPLHF. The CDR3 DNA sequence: TGTGCCAGCAGCTTATTACGGGATGATTCACCCCTCCACTTT.

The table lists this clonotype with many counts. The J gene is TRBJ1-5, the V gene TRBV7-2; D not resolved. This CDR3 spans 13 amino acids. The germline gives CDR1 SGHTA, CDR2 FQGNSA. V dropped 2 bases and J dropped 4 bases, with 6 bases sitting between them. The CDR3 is CASSLFWNQPQHF. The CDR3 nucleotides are TGTGCCAGCAGCTTATTCTGGAATCAGCCCCAGCATTTT.

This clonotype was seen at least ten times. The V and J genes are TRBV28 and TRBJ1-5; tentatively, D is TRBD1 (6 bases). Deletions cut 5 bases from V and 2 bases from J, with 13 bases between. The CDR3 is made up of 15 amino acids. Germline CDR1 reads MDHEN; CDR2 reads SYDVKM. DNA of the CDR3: TGTGCCAGCAGTCCCGAGGGGGGAGGCAATCAGCCCCAGCATTTT. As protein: CASSPEGGGNQPQHF.

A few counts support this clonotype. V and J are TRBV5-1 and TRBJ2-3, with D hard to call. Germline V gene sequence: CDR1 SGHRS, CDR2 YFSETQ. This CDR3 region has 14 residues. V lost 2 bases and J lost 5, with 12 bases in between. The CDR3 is CASSLGGTGDTQYF. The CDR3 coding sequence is TGCGCCAGCAGCTTAGGCGGAACGGGAGATACGCAGTATTTT.

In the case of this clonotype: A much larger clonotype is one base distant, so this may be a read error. CDR3 sequence reads: CASSPRTRTDNKQFF. CDR3 nucleotides: TGTGCCAGCAGCCCCCGGACTAGGACGGACAATAAGCAGTTCTTC. The rearrangement uses TRBV11-2 and TRBJ2-1; 7 nucleotides line up with TRBD2. The germline gives CDR1 SGHAT, CDR2 FQNNGV. This CDR3 spans 15 amino acids.

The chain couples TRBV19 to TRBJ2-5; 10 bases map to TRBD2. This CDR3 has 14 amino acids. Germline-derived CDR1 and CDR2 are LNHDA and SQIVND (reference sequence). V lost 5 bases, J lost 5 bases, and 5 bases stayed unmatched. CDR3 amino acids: CASSASSGGETQYF. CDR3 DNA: TGTGCCAGTAGTGCCTCTAGCGGGGGTGAGACCCAGTACTTC.

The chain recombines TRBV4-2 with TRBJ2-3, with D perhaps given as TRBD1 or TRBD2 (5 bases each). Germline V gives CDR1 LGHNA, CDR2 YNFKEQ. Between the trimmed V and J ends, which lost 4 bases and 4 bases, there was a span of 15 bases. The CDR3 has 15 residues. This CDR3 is CASSRRDAYADTQYF. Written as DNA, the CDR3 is TGTGCCAGCAGCCGCCGGGACGCATACGCAGATACGCAGTATTTT.

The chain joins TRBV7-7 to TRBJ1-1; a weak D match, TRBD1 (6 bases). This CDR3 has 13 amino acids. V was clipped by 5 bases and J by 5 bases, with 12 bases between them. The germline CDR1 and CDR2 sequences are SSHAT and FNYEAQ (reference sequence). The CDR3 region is CASSQGQLTEAFF. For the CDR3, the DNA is TGTGCCAGCAGCCAGGGACAATTGACTGAAGCTTTCTTT.

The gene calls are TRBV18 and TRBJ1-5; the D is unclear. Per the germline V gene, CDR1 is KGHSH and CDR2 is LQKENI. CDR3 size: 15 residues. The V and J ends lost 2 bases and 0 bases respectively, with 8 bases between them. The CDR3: CASSPNQYSNQPQHF. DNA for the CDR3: TGTGCCAGCTCACCAAACCAGTATAGCAATCAGCCCCAGCATTTT.

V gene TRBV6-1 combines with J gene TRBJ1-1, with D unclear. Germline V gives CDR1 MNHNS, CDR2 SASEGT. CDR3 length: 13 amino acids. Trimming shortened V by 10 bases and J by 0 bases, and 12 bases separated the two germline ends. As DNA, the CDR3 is TGTGCCACCCAATGGGAGATGAACACTGAAGCTTTCTTT. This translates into CATQWEMNTEAFF.

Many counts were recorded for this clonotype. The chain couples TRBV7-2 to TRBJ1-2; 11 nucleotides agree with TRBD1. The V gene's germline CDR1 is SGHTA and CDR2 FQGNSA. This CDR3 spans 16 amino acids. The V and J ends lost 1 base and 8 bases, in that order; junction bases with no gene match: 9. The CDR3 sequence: CASSLVAGQGAGGYTF. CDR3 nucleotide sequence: TGTGCCAGCAGCTTAGTAGCCGGACAGGGGGCAGGAGGCTACACCTTC. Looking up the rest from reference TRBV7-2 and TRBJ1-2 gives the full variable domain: GAGVSQSPSNKVTEKGKDVELRCDPISGHTALYWYRQSLGQGLEFLIYFQGNSAPDKSGLPSDRFSAERTGGSVSTLTIQRTQQEDSAVYLCASSLVAGQGAGGYTFGSGTRLTVV.

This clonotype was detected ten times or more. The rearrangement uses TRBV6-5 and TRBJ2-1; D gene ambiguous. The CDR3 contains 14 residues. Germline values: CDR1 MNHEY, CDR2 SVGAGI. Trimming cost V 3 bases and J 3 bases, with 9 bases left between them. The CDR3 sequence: CASSYRKLYNEQFF. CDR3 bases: TGTGCCAGCAGTTATCGAAAGCTCTACAATGAGCAGTTCTTC.

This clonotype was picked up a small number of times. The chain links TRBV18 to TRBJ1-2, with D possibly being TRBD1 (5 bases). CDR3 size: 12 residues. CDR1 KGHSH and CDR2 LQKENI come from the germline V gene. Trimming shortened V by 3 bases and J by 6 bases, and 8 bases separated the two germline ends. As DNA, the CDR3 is TGTGCCAGCTCACCTCGAGGGGATGGCTACACCTTC. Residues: CASSPRGDGYTF.

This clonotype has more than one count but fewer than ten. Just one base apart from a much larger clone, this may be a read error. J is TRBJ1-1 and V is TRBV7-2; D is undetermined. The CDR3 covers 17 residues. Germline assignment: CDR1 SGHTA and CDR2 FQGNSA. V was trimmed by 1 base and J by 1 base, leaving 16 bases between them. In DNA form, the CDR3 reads TGTGCCAGCAGCTTAGACCGCGTAGGAGTTTGGAACACTGAAGCTTTCTTT. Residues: CASSLDRVGVWNTEAFF.

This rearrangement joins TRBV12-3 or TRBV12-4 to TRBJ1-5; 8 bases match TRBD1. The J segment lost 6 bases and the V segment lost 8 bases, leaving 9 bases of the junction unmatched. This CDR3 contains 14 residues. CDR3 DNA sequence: TGTGCCAGCTCCGGACAGGGTACGGTTCAGCCCCAGCATTTT. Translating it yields CASSGQGTVQPQHF.